The clone carrying this TCR beta chain was counted many times. The antigen is unknown. Progressors' blood was drawn at hyperthyroidism diagnosis, before ophthalmopathy symptoms. This record belongs to a study of T cells in Graves' hyperthyroidism and ophthalmopathy. Whole-study results and caveats: A model of 13 V-J pairs discriminated ophthalmopathy from stable hyperthyroidism.

RNA transcripts gave rise to amplified TCR beta CDR3 regions. The TCR CDR3 was amplified in a first-round RT-PCR using the HTBI primer set. TCRdb reprocessed the multiplex PCR reads via MiXCR and lists one record per CDR3 protein. The sample comprises about 130,000 distinct CDR3 sequences, roughly a fifth of which are singletons, and over 60% rests with the top ten. Germline V gene sequence: CDR1 DFQATT, CDR2 SNEGSKA (reference sequence). Trimming pared 1 base from V and 0 bases from J, leaving 12 bases between. This CDR3 is 15 amino acids long. This sequence originates from a woman between 50 and 59 years old with Graves' hyperthyroidism that later progressed to Graves' ophthalmopathy. The specimen was blood. V gene TRBV20-1 combines with J gene TRBJ1-1; no definite D call. CDR3 DNA: TGCAGTGCTAGAGTAGGGTCGGTGGTGAACACTGAAGCTTTCTTT. It is translated as CSARVGSVVNTEAFF.